Below, 21 T cell receptor beta chains from the same sample are listed, as sequenced in a study of blood T cell repertoires in COVID-19. The data were produced by immunoSEQ multiplex PCR, yet TCRdb's version contains in-frame clones alone and is incomplete. The sample records 350,000 to 450,000 clones, 85% to 90% being singletons. The sequenced sample consisted of PBMCs or T cells enriched from blood (not recorded which). The receptors derive from a man aged 30-40 years who had recovered from COVID-19.

The rearrangement uses TRBV12-2 and TRBJ1-6; TRBD1, the table's D call, was not compared with the DNA. TRBV12-2 represents a pseudogene. The CDR3 length is 15 residues. The CDR3 protein is CASRLEGQKNSPLHF. The CDR3 bases are TGTGCAAGTCGCTTAGAGGGACAAAAAAATTCACCCCTCCACTTT.

V usage is TRBV28 and J usage is TRBJ2-7; D ambiguous. CDR3 length equals 13 residues. CDR1 is MDHEN, CDR2 SYDVKM, per germline. V dropped 3 bases and J dropped 3 bases, with 9 bases sitting between them. In DNA form, the CDR3 reads TGTGCCAGCAGTTTTCAGACTCACTACGAGCAGTACTTC. Encoded protein: CASSFQTHYEQYF.

The rearrangement uses TRBV27 and TRBJ2-5, with D maybe TRBD2 (7 bases). Germline CDR1 MNHEY, CDR2 SMNVEV (reference sequence). V shed 6 bases and J shed 4 bases, with 21 bases lying between them. This CDR3 is built from 16 residues. The CDR3: CASRTYHGGRVETQYF. In nucleotides, the CDR3 is TGTGCCAGCAGAACCTACCACGGGGGGCGAGTAGAGACCCAGTACTTC.

The J gene is TRBJ2-1, the V gene TRBV11-2; D possibly corresponds to TRBD1 (6 bases). CDR1 is SGHAT and CDR2 is FQNNGV in the germline V gene. The V end lost 1 base, the J end lost 6 bases, and 13 bases lay between the germline ends. The CDR3 has 15 amino acids. The CDR3 loop is CASSLGVSRGNEQFF. In DNA, the CDR3 is TGTGCCAGCAGCTTAGGTGTCTCCAGGGGCAATGAGCAGTTCTTC.

This clone was counted a few times. The chain joins TRBV2 to TRBJ2-2; 7 bases agree with TRBD1. CDR3 length: 14 amino acids. The ends lost 4 bases at V and 6 bases at J; junction bases unmatched: 5. Germline V lookup: CDR1 SNHLY, CDR2 FYNNEI. CDR3 residues: CASSVRGGPGELFF. The CDR3 region has the DNA TGTGCCAGCAGTGTGAGAGGGGGCCCCGGGGAGCTGTTTTTT. Filled out from reference TRBV2 and TRBJ2-2, the complete variable domain reads EPEVTQTPSHQVTQMGQEVILRCVPISNHLYFYWYRQILGQKVEFLVSFYNNEISEKSEIFDDQFSVERPDGSNFTLKIRSTKLEDSAMYFCASSVRGGPGELFFGEGSRLTVL.

The CDR3 region is CASSPGTGLDYGYTF. The CDR3 DNA reads as TGTGCCAGCTCACCAGGGACAGGGCTTGACTATGGCTACACCTTC. This rearrangement joins TRBV18 to TRBJ1-2; TRBD1 agrees at 9 bases. The CDR3 is 15 amino acids. CDR1 and CDR2 (germline): KGHSH, LQKENI. V lost 2 bases, J lost 3 bases, and 4 bases stayed unmatched.

The chain uses TRBV28 and TRBJ2-5; a weak D match, TRBD1 (5 bases). This CDR3 region has 13 residues. V dropped 8 bases and J dropped 7 bases, with 17 bases sitting between them. Germline loops: CDR1 MDHEN, CDR2 SYDVKM. The CDR3 here is CASLDSISLTQYF. CDR3 nucleotide sequence: TGTGCCAGCCTCGACAGCATAAGTTTGACCCAGTACTTC.

CDR3 sequence reads: CASSQRQGRSTEAFF. In nucleotides, the CDR3 is TGTGCCAGCAGCCAAAGACAGGGACGGAGCACTGAAGCTTTCTTT. The chain recombines TRBV3-1 (or the pseudogene TRBV3-2) with TRBJ1-1; TRBD1 matches 7 bases. The CDR3 consists of 15 residues. After removal of 2 bases from V and 4 bases from J, the junction contained 7 bases not matched to a gene. Germline V gene sequence: CDR1 LGHDT, CDR2 YNNKEL (reference sequence).

V gene TRBV28 combines with J gene TRBJ1-5; unclear D gene. The CDR3 length is 15 residues. Trimming shortened V by 3 bases and J by 2 bases, and 11 bases separated the two germline ends. The V gene's germline CDR1 is MDHEN and CDR2 SYDVKM. The CDR3 DNA reads TGTGCCAGCAGTTTGCCCGAGGGCGGCAATCAGCCCCAGCATTTT. Translated, it gives CASSLPEGGNQPQHF.

The V gene is TRBV27, the J gene TRBJ1-1; tentative D call: TRBD1 (6 bases). Germline CDR1 is MNHEY and CDR2 is SMNVEV (reference sequence). The CDR3 contains 16 residues. V was cut by 5 bases and J by 5 bases, with 21 bases left in between. CDR3 in DNA: TGTGCCAGCAGTCCCGGGACCGGGGGGCTAAGAACTGAAGCTTTCTTT. Its protein is CASSPGTGGLRTEAFF.

The genes are TRBV10-1 and TRBJ2-7; D might be TRBD2 (6 bases). CDR1 and CDR2 (germline): WNHNN, SYGVQD (reference sequence). V was clipped by 8 bases and J by 0 bases, with 14 bases between them. There are 14 residues in the CDR3. The CDR3 reads CASSAGSDSYEQYF. The CDR3 nucleotides are TGCGCCAGCTCAGCCGGGAGTGACTCCTACGAGCAGTACTTC.

In its sample, this clone was seen once. In DNA, the CDR3 is TGTGCCAGCAAAAAAGGACATTTCGAGATTGAAAAACTGTTTTTT. Amino acid sequence: CASKKGHFEIEKLFF. This chain links TRBV5-5 with TRBJ1-4, with D tentatively TRBD1 (5 bases). This CDR3 spans 15 amino acids. Deletions cut 6 bases from V and 7 bases from J, with 19 bases between. CDR1 is SGHKS, CDR2 YYEKEE, per germline (reference sequence).

This chain connects TRBV12-5 to TRBJ2-7, with D possibly TRBD1 on 9 matching bases. CDR3 length: 15 residues. CDR1 is LGHNT and CDR2 is FRNRAP in the germline V gene. The V end was cut by 6 bases, the J end by 1 base, with 16 bases between. CDR3 in DNA: TGTGCTAGTGGCTTAGCGGGACAGGGATCCTACGAGCAGTACTTC. Encoded protein: CASGLAGQGSYEQYF.

This clone was recorded once. In DNA form, the CDR3 reads TGTGCCAGCAGTTTACAACAGGGTCATCAGCCCCAGCATTTT. Amino acids: CASSLQQGHQPQHF. This chain joins TRBV28 and TRBJ1-5; TRBD1 might be the D (6 bases). This CDR3 has 14 amino acids. V was trimmed by 2 bases and J by 5 bases, leaving 10 bases between them. Looked up from germline, CDR1 is MDHEN and CDR2 is SYDVKM.

The chain has TRBV19 and TRBJ2-1; no firm D call. V shed 7 bases and J shed 2 bases, with 15 bases lying between them. Germline lookup yields CDR1 LNHDA and CDR2 SQIVND (reference sequence). The CDR3 contains 15 residues. CDR3 in DNA: TGTGCCAGTAAATCCGATGTTGGAGCCTACAATGAGCAGTTCTTC. Translating it yields CASKSDVGAYNEQFF. The whole variable domain, filled in from reference TRBV19 and TRBJ2-1, reads DGGITQSPKYLFRKEGQNVTLSCEQNLNHDAMYWYRQDPGQGLRLIYYSQIVNDFQKGDIAEGYSVSREKKESFPLTVTSAQKNPTAFYLCASKSDVGAYNEQFFGPGTRLTVL.

About this clone itself: The same CDR3 is also encoded by other DNA sequences in this sample. The chain employs TRBV6-5 and TRBJ1-4; D unclear. The CDR3 extends over 11 amino acids. V gave up 6 bases and J gave up 8 bases, with 7 bases separating them. The V gene's germline CDR1 is MNHEY and CDR2 SVGAGI. CDR3 amino acids: CASRLEEKLFF. CDR3 in DNA: TGTGCCAGCAGACTCGAAGAAAAACTGTTTTTT.

This clone was recorded once. The CDR3 DNA is TGTGCCAGCAGCGAGGTACAGGGGACGAATGAAAAACTGTTTTTT. Translated: CASSEVQGTNEKLFF. The chain uses TRBV21-1 and TRBJ1-4; the table calls TRBD1, which could not be checked here. TRBV21-1 is a listed pseudogene. This CDR3 region has 15 residues.

This clone turned up a few times. The chain couples TRBV6-1 to TRBJ2-1; 7 nucleotides align to TRBD2. V shed 1 base, J shed 1 base, and the junction held 13 bases outside the gene matches. The CDR3 totals 19 residues. From germline, CDR1 is MNHNS and CDR2 SASEGT. CDR3 DNA: TGTGCCAGCAGTGAAGTACCGCCCACTAGCGCCGGATCCTACAATGAGCAGTTCTTC. Translating it yields CASSEVPPTSAGSYNEQFF.

The rearrangement joins TRBV29-1 to TRBJ2-5, with D possibly TRBD2 on 7 matching bases. Germline CDR1 reads SQVTM; CDR2 reads ANQGSEA. V lost 5 bases and J lost 4, with 20 bases in between. The length of the CDR3 is 15 residues. The CDR3 sequence: CSVNEGGERRETQYF. CDR3 sequence (DNA): TGCAGCGTTAACGAGGGGGGGGAGAGGCGAGAGACCCAGTACTTC.

CDR3 sequence: CASSSFQGNYNEQFF. CDR3 DNA sequence: TGTGCCAGCAGCTCATTCCAGGGGAACTACAATGAGCAGTTCTTC. This rearrangement joins TRBV11-3 to TRBJ2-1; D possibly corresponds to TRBD1 (6 bases). CDR3 length equals 15 residues. V was trimmed by 4 bases and J by 3 bases, leaving 13 bases between them. The germline CDR1 and CDR2 sequences are SGHNT and YENEEA.

The chain combines TRBV12-3 or TRBV12-4 with TRBJ1-5; TRBD1 aligns across 8 bases. The J segment lost 9 bases and the V segment lost 8 bases, leaving 6 bases of the junction unmatched. CDR3 length equals 12 residues. CDR3 loop: CASDRGEGPQHF. In DNA form, the CDR3 reads TGTGCCAGCGACAGGGGCGAAGGGCCCCAGCATTTT.